This is a list of T cell receptor beta chains from one sample in a study of T cells in Graves' hyperthyroidism and ophthalmopathy. TCRdb reanalysed the multiplex PCR reads using MiXCR and keeps one entry per CDR3 protein. The sample comprises hundreds of thousands of distinct CDR3 sequences, about 14% of which are singletons, and about 12% rests with the top ten. The material sequenced was blood. These receptors all stem from a woman between 45 and 60 years old with Graves' ophthalmopathy. Both conserved end residues are part of each CDR3. A D gene is named only where the DNA matches it firmly. Not every row has a clone size; where given, it reads once, few, many or a size class.

>TRBV29-1|TRBJ2-6|many|.
TGCAGCGTTGAAGCGGGCAGCTCCGGGGCCAACGTCCTGACTTTC
CSVEAGSSGANVLTF
>TRBV19|TRBJ2-1|.|TRBD1
TGTGCCAGTAGTATTTGGGGACAGGGTAACAATGAGCAGTTCTTC
CASSIWGQGNNEQFF
>TRBV28|TRBJ2-4|many|TRBD1
TGTGCCAGCAGTGGGACAGGGGATTGGAACATTCAGTACTTC
CASSGTGDWNIQYF
>TRBV9|TRBJ2-1|.|.
TGTGCCAGCAGCCTCGACACCCGGGTCAATGAGCAGTTCTTC
CASSLDTRVNEQFF
>TRBV2|TRBJ2-3|.|TRBD2
TGTGCCAGCAGCGGGACAGATATGGGACTAGCGGGAGTGGGGAGGGATACGCAGTATTTT
CASSGTDMGLAGVGRDTQYF
>TRBV20-1|TRBJ2-5|many|TRBD2
TGCAGTGCTAGTGGCCAGCGGGAGGGCCGAGGAGAGACCCAGTACTTC
CSASGQREGRGETQYF
>TRBV5-8|TRBJ1-1|once|.
TGTGCCAGCAGCTTGCGGATCGGAGCTTTGAACACTGAAGCTTTCTTT
CASSLRIGALNTEAFF
>TRBV12-3/TRBV12-4|TRBJ1-1|many|.
TGTGCCAGCAGCCTTGGGGGGGCGCAGAACGAGGGAGCTTTCTTT
CASSLGGAQNEGAFF
>TRBV20-1|TRBJ2-5|.|TRBD2
TGCAGTGCTAGTCAAACGGGAGGGCCGTTATCCCAGTACTTC
CSASQTGGPLSQYF
>TRBV29-1|TRBJ1-1|many|.
TGCAGCGTTGAGGGGACCCCATTTAAAGTGCACACTGAAGCTTTCTTT
CSVEGTPFKVHTEAFF